This T cell receptor beta chain stems from a study of blood T cell repertoires in COVID-19. Study as a whole: Acute and convalescent COVID-19 specimens originated in the United States, Italy and Spain. PBMCs, B-cell-depleted T cells, or T cells were the source of the cDNA or gDNA that made up the material.

Per the study methods: Estimates of nucleated cell counts were drawn from the amplification of reference gene primers. The repertoire was sequenced with immunoSEQ multiplex PCR; TCRdb's copy has only in-frame clones and lacks some. That table furnishes V, J and clone size, whereas the DNA furnished D and trimming. Of 55,000 to 90,000 clones detected, approximately 90% appear once; the ten largest clones hold about 4%. The CDR3 is 14 residues long. V was shortened by 5 bases and J by 1 base, with 11 bases between the two germline ends. The germline V gene has CDR1 SGHAT and CDR2 FQNNGV. The receptor's source is a man in his 70s with active COVID-19. The chain combines TRBV11-2 with TRBJ1-1; D uncertain. Sequenced material: peripheral blood. The CDR3 bases are TGTGCCAGCAGCCCCCAGACATCGAACACTGAAGCTTTCTTT. Its translation is CASSPQTSNTEAFF.